A single sample is the source of the 14 T cell receptor beta chains below, sequenced in a study of CD8+ T cells in alopecia areata. Sequencing templates came from extracted RNA that was reverse transcribed into cDNA. The data were produced by immunoSEQ multiplex PCR, yet TCRdb's version contains in-frame clones alone and is incomplete. The data hold 15,000 to 20,000 clones, with about 60% observed a single time. Documented treatment: oral pan-JAK inhibitor, 5-10 mg twice daily. Samples from alopecia areata patients were lesional scalp punch biopsies and peripheral blood. The sample was skin, taken at week 4, from a patient treated with tofacitinib. All receptors derive from a human donor with alopecia areata.

The chain joins TRBV4-1 to TRBJ2-7; possibly TRBD2 for D (6 bases). V lost 5 bases to trimming and J lost 0 bases, with 11 bases between them. The CDR3 extends over 14 amino acids. CDR1 is MGHRA and CDR2 is YSYEKL in the germline V gene. CDR3 nucleotide sequence: TGCGCCAGCAGCGCGCCGGGAGTCTCCTACGAGCAGTACTTC. Protein sequence: CASSAPGVSYEQYF.

The rearrangement joins TRBV6-6 to TRBJ1-1; possibly TRBD1 for D (6 bases). Per the germline V gene, CDR1 is MNHNY and CDR2 is SVGAGI (reference sequence). The CDR3 is 13 residues long. V lost 4 bases and J lost 1, with 7 bases in between. The CDR3 sequence is CASSWGQNTEAFF. CDR3 DNA: TGTGCCAGCAGTTGGGGACAGAACACTGAAGCTTTCTTT.

The chain couples TRBV7-8 to TRBJ1-3; 9 bases align to TRBD1. J lost 0 bases, V lost 5 bases, and 8 bases had no gene match. The germline V gene has CDR1 SGHVS and CDR2 FQNEAQ. The CDR3 is 17 residues long. The CDR3 loop is CASSLRDRAFSGNTIYF. In DNA form, the CDR3 reads TGTGCCAGCAGCCTCCGGGACAGGGCCTTCTCTGGAAACACCATATATTTT.

This clone was recorded a few times. The J gene is TRBJ2-7, the V gene TRBV6-5, with 7 bases fitting TRBD1. Germline CDR1 is MNHEY and CDR2 is SVGAGI. The CDR3 consists of 14 residues. With 3 bases clipped from V and 6 bases from J, the junction kept 8 bases outside the gene matches. The CDR3: CASSYEDRPLEQYF. The CDR3 DNA follows: TGTGCCAGCAGTTATGAGGACAGGCCCCTCGAGCAGTACTTC.

Notes on this clone: The sample carries other DNA sequences with the same CDR3. The chain combines TRBV11-1 with TRBJ2-3; D perhaps matches TRBD1 (6 bases). Germline V gives CDR1 SGHAT, CDR2 FQDESV (reference sequence). The V end was cut by 4 bases, the J end by 9 bases, with 17 bases between. CDR3 length: 14 amino acids. CDR3 protein: CASSSGALGVTQYF. CDR3 coding DNA: TGTGCCAGCAGCTCAGGGGCCCTCGGAGTCACGCAGTATTTT.

This clone ranks as medium-sized. The genes are TRBV5-4 and TRBJ2-3; TRBD2 is a possible D gene (6 bases). The CDR3 is made up of 15 amino acids. Trimming pared 3 bases from V and 3 bases from J, leaving 14 bases between. Germline-derived CDR1 and CDR2 are SGHNT and YYREEE (reference sequence). CDR3 loop: CASSSGLLGTDTQYF. The CDR3 DNA is TGTGCCAGCAGCTCGGGACTCCTGGGGACAGATACGCAGTATTTT.

The V call is TRBV5-1, the J call TRBJ2-7; TRBD1 matches 7 bases. J lost 4 bases, V lost 4 bases, and 5 bases had no gene match. This CDR3 region has 13 residues. Germline lookup yields CDR1 SGHRS and CDR2 YFSETQ. CDR3 sequence reads: CASSRDSGYEQYF. The CDR3 coding sequence is TGCGCCAGCAGCAGGGACAGCGGATACGAGCAGTACTTC.

The chain combines TRBV21-1 with TRBJ2-1; the listed D gene, TRBD2, was not tested against the DNA. TRBV21-1 is a pseudogene. The CDR3 runs to 18 residues. CDR3 nucleotides: TGTGCCAGCAGCAAAGTAATGACTAGCGGGGGCCACAACAATGAGCAGTTCTTC. Translated: CASSKVMTSGGHNNEQFF.

This clone was observed a few times. CDR3 DNA: TGCAGCGGCTCGGGGACAGTTCTTAGCTCCTACAATGAGCAGTTCTTC. Protein: CSGSGTVLSSYNEQFF. The chain joins TRBV29-1 to TRBJ2-1; 7 bases are shared with TRBD1. The germline V gene encodes CDR1 SQVTM and CDR2 ANQGSEA. This CDR3 is 16 amino acids long. Trimming cost V 7 bases and J 0 bases; bases outside gene matches: 12.

This chain connects TRBV7-9 to TRBJ2-3; D perhaps matches TRBD1 (5 bases). CDR3 length: 14 residues. CDR1 is SEHNR, CDR2 FQNEAQ, per germline (reference sequence). Trimming cost V 1 base and J 2 bases, with 7 bases left between them. The DNA of the CDR3 is TGTGCCAGCAGCTTAGACAGGCCCACAGATACGCAGTATTTT. Its translation: CASSLDRPTDTQYF.

The chain links TRBV5-1 to TRBJ2-3, with D tentatively TRBD1 (6 bases). V was pared by 0 bases and J by 0 bases, with 17 bases between. Germline CDR1 SGHRS, CDR2 YFSETQ. The CDR3 spans 18 residues. The CDR3 loop is CASSLGSSTGPSTDTQYF. CDR3 DNA sequence: TGCGCCAGCAGCTTGGGGTCCTCAACAGGGCCTAGCACAGATACGCAGTATTTT.

This clone came up once. The chain uses TRBV7-6 and TRBJ1-5; D gene ambiguous. Germline-derived CDR1 and CDR2 are SGHVS and FNYEAQ. V gave up 5 bases and J gave up 1 base, with 3 bases separating them. This CDR3 region has 12 residues. CDR3 loop: CASSPSNQPQHF. The DNA of the CDR3 is TGTGCCAGCAGCCCGAGCAATCAGCCCCAGCATTTT. Together with reference TRBV7-6 and TRBJ1-5, the CDR3 gives the full variable domain: GAGVSQSPRYKVTKRGQDVALRCDPISGHVSLYWYRQALGQGPEFLTYFNYEAQQDKSGLPNDRFSAERPEGSISTLTIQRTEQRDSAMYRCASSPSNQPQHFGDGTRLSIL.

J is TRBJ2-3 and V is TRBV6-1; no clear D gene. The CDR3 covers 15 residues. V was trimmed by 1 base and J by 2 bases, leaving 10 bases between them. Germline assignment: CDR1 MNHNS and CDR2 SASEGT. The CDR3 DNA sequence: TGTGCCAGCAGTGAAGACCAAATACCCACAGATACGCAGTATTTT. Amino acids: CASSEDQIPTDTQYF.

There are a few counts of this clone. The chain uses TRBV2 and TRBJ2-2; 9 positions agree with TRBD1. The V and J ends lost 4 bases and 3 bases, in that order; junction bases with no gene match: 9. Per the germline V gene, CDR1 is SNHLY and CDR2 is FYNNEI. The CDR3 loop spans 17 amino acids. CDR3 coding DNA: TGTGCCAGCAGTGGCCCCGTCCGGGACAGGGACACCGGGGAGCTGTTTTTT. This translates into CASSGPVRDRDTGELFF.